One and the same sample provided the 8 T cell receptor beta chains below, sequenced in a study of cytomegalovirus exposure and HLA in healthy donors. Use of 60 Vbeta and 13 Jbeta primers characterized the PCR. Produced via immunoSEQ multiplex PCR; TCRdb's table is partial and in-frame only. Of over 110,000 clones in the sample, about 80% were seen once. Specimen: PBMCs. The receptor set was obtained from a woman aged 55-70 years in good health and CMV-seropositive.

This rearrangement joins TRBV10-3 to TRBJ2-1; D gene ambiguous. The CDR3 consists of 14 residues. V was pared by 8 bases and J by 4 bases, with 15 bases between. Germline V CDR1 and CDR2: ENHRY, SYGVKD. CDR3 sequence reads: CAISANPGYNEQFF. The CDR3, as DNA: TGTGCCATCTCTGCCAACCCAGGATACAATGAGCAGTTCTTC.

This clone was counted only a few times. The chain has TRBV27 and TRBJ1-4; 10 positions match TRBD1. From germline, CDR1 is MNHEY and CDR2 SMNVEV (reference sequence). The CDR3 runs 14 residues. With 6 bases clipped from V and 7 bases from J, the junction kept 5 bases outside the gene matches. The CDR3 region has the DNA TGTGCCAGCAGACCTTGGACAGGGGGTGAAAAACTGTTTTTT. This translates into CASRPWTGGEKLFF.

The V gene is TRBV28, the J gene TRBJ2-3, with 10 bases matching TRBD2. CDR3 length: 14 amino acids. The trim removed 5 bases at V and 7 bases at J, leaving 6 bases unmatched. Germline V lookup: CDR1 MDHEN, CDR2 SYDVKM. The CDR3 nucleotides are TGTGCCAGCAGTCCTAGCGGGAGAGGAAATACGCAGTATTTT. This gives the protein CASSPSGRGNTQYF.

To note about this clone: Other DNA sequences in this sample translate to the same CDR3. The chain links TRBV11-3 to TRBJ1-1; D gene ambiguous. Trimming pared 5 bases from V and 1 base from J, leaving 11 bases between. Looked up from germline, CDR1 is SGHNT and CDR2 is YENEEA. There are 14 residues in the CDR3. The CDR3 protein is CASSPGRENTEAFF. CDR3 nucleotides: TGTGCCAGCAGCCCGGGGAGGGAGAACACTGAAGCTTTCTTT.

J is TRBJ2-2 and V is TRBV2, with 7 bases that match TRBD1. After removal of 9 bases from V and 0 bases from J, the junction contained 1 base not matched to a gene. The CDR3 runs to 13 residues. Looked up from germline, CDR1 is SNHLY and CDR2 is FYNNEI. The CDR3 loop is CARDRPNTGELFF. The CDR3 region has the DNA TGTGCCAGGGACAGGCCGAACACCGGGGAGCTGTTTTTT.

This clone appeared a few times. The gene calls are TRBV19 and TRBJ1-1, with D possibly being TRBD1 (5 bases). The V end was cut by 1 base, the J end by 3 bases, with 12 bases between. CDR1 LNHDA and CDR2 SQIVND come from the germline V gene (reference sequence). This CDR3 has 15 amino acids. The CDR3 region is CASSIARQIDTEAFF. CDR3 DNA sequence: TGTGCCAGTAGTATAGCGAGACAGATTGACACTGAAGCTTTCTTT.

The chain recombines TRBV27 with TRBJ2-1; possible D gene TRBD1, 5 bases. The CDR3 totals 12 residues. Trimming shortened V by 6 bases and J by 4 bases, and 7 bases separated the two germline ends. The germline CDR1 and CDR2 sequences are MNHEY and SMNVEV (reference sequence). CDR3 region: CASRQVYNEQFF. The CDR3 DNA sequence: TGTGCCAGCAGACAGGTTTACAATGAGCAGTTCTTC.

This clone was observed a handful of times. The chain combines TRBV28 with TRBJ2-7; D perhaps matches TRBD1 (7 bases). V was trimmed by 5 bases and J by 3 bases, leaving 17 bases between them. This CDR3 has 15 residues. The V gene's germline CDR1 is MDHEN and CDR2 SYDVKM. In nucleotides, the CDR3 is TGTGCCAGCAGTCGGGTCGGGCAGGGGGGCTACGAGCAGTACTTC. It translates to CASSRVGQGGYEQYF. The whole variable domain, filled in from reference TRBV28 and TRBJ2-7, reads DVKVTQSSRYLVKRTGEKVFLECVQDMDHENMFWYRQDPGLGLRLIYFSYDVKMKEKGDIPEGYSVSREKKERFSLILESASTNQTSMYLCASSRVGQGGYEQYFGPGTRLTVT.